This record covers a single T cell receptor (beta chain). Its target is unknown. These data originate in a study of T cells in Graves' hyperthyroidism and ophthalmopathy. Used for diagnoses were clinical symptoms, serum thyroxine and TRAb, thyroid ultrasound and orbital computed tomography. Study findings and constraints: For ophthalmopathy, model prediction preceded onset by a median around six months.

Amplified regions were TCR beta CDR3 sequences from RNA transcripts. TCR CDR3 regions were first amplified by RT-PCR with HTBI primers. From the multiplex PCR reads, TCRdb called clonotypes with MiXCR, one entry per CDR3 protein. This repertoire shows some 350,000 distinct CDR3 sequences, about a sixth found once; its top ten account for roughly 26%. J lost 5 bases, V lost 2 bases, and 7 bases had no gene match. The length of the CDR3 is 14 residues. The germline V gene encodes CDR1 SGHRS and CDR2 YFSETQ. The V gene is TRBV5-1, the J gene TRBJ2-7; 7 bases are shared with TRBD2. The source material was blood. This clonotype was sampled from a woman between 18 and 29 years old with Graves' hyperthyroidism that later progressed to Graves' ophthalmopathy. The CDR3 loop reads CASSFLTGGNEQYF. In DNA, the CDR3 is TGCGCCAGCAGCTTTCTAACGGGAGGCAACGAGCAGTACTTC. The variable domain in full, with the rest retrieved from reference TRBV5-1 and TRBJ2-7, is KAGVTQTPRYLIKTRGQQVTLSCSPISGHRSVSWYQQTPGQGLQFLFEYFSETQRNKGNFPGRFSGRQFSNSRSEMNVSTLELGDSALYLCASSFLTGGNEQYFGPGTRLTVT.